This T cell receptor (beta chain) was identified during a study of cytomegalovirus exposure and HLA in healthy donors. In its sample, this clone was seen a few times. Its antigen is currently unknown. General study points: Earlier analysis yielded a pattern in which most TCR beta V segments were productive about 90% or about 30% of the time. What was likely a sequencing artifact was a cluster of highly shared sequence variants. Analyzed later, most CMV-associated TCR beta chains appeared HLA-restricted.

The PCR had 60 Vbeta and 13 Jbeta primers. Authors' analysis steps: An analysis that came later counted around 80 million unique TCR beta chains, roughly 11 million shared. The table came from immunoSEQ multiplex PCR; TCRdb's copy has only in-frame clones and leaves some out. The DNA was the basis for D and trimming; V, J and clone size are from that table. This sample has around 64,000 clones, with 86% found just once. This TCR was recovered from a woman aged 25 to 39 in good health and CMV-seronegative. The sample taken for sequencing was PBMCs.

CDR3 nucleotides: TGTGCCAGCAGTCCCCGGGCTGAAGCTTTCTTT. Translation: CASSPRAEAFF. The chain employs TRBV28 and TRBJ1-1; no clear D. Germline CDR1 reads MDHEN; CDR2 reads SYDVKM. The V end was cut by 5 bases, the J end by 6 bases, with 7 bases between. CDR3 length: 11 residues. The full variable domain, completed using reference TRBV28 and TRBJ1-1, is DVKVTQSSRYLVKRTGEKVFLECVQDMDHENMFWYRQDPGLGLRLIYFSYDVKMKEKGDIPEGYSVSREKKERFSLILESASTNQTSMYLCASSPRAEAFFGQGTRLTVV.